The next 27 T cell receptor beta chains were all read from a single sample in a study of T-cell memory formation after mild COVID-19 (dated by TCRdb to the early 2020s). Library creation used 5' RACE. Sequencing took place on an Illumina NovaSeq 6000. TCRdb reprocessing: public reads trimmed at Q25 with fastp, clones called with MiXCR, in-frame beta chains kept. For every CDR3 protein sequence, its rows merge into one entry that carries the most common genes and DNA. Here the sample has around 150,000 distinct CDR3 sequences; roughly 31% occur a single time. Around 12% of the sample is in the top ten clones. The specimen sequenced was PBMCs or a T cell subset sorted from them (not recorded which). The origin of the receptors is an adult woman who had mild COVID-19 (a few samples of this study predate the infection). The sample titles of this study are shuffled in the database, so cell type and time point are left out; the donor was told from shared clones.

This sequence joins TRBV30 and TRBJ2-7; tentatively, D is TRBD2 (6 bases). The germline V gene has CDR1 GTSNPN and CDR2 SVGIG (reference sequence). This CDR3 has 13 amino acids. Trimming stripped 3 bases from V and 0 bases from J, with 9 bases between. The CDR3 loop is CAWRGRSSYEQYF. The CDR3 nucleotides are TGTGCCTGGAGGGGGAGGTCCTCCTACGAGCAGTACTTC.

The V and J genes are TRBV30 and TRBJ1-5, with no clear D. CDR1 and CDR2 from the germline V gene are GTSNPN and SVGIG (reference sequence). The CDR3 is 12 residues long. Trimming took off 0 bases at V and 4 bases at J, with 4 bases between the two ends. CDR3 residues: CAWSVGNQPQHF. Here the CDR3 DNA reads TGTGCCTGGAGTGTAGGGAATCAGCCCCAGCATTTT. The entire variable domain, with the rest obtained from reference TRBV30 and TRBJ1-5, is as follows: SQTIHQWPATLVQPVGSPLSLECTVEGTSNPNLYWYRQAAGRGLQLLFYSVGIGQISSEVPQNLSASRPQDRQFILSSKKLLLSDSGFYLCAWSVGNQPQHFGDGTRLSIL.

The chain employs TRBV5-1 and TRBJ1-1; 9 bases are a match to TRBD1. CDR3 length equals 17 residues. V shed 0 bases, J shed 0 bases, and the junction held 6 bases outside the gene matches. CDR1 is SGHRS and CDR2 is YFSETQ in the germline V gene. The CDR3 spells CASSLGNRGPLNTEAFF. In DNA, the CDR3 is TGCGCCAGCAGCTTGGGGAACAGGGGGCCTTTGAACACTGAAGCTTTCTTT.

The chain recombines TRBV5-5 with TRBJ1-2, with D perhaps TRBD1 (5 bases). The germline V and J ends were trimmed by 2 bases and 1 base, with 12 bases remaining between them. Germline CDR1 reads SGHKS; CDR2 reads YYEKEE (reference sequence). This CDR3 is 15 amino acids long. The CDR3 coding sequence is TGTGCCAGCAGCTTAGGGACGCAGATTAACTATGGCTACACCTTC. Its protein product is CASSLGTQINYGYTF.

This chain joins TRBV2 and TRBJ2-5, with unresolved D. V was cut by 4 bases and J by 5 bases, with 11 bases left in between. Germline V lookup: CDR1 SNHLY, CDR2 FYNNEI. The CDR3 is 13 residues long. As DNA, the CDR3 is TGTGCCAGCAGTGCCGGTAGCCGGGAGACCCAGTACTTC. This sequence encodes CASSAGSRETQYF.

This clonotype was observed a few times. The chain is built from TRBV7-3 and TRBJ2-2, with D perhaps being TRBD1 or TRBD2 (5 bases each). This CDR3 has 13 amino acids. Germline V gene sequence: CDR1 SGHTA, CDR2 FQGTGA. V gave up 6 bases and J gave up 0 bases, with 5 bases separating them. The CDR3: CASRGANTGELFF. CDR3 nucleotide sequence: TGTGCCAGCAGGGGGGCGAACACCGGGGAGCTGTTTTTT.

The chain employs TRBV12-3 or TRBV12-4 and TRBJ2-7; D uncertain. The CDR3 runs to 14 residues. V lost 6 bases and J 0 bases, leaving 12 bases between the germline ends. The CDR3 loop reads CASSPTRSSYEQYF. The CDR3 nucleotides read TGTGCCAGCAGCCCTACACGAAGCTCCTACGAGCAGTACTTC.

This clonotype was picked up a small number of times. The chain has TRBV3-1 and TRBJ2-3; D is undetermined. CDR1 LGHDT and CDR2 YNNKEL come from the germline V gene (reference sequence). The CDR3 consists of 14 residues. V was pared by 4 bases and J by 6 bases, with 14 bases between. The CDR3 here is CASSRDIAQDTQYF. In nucleotides, the CDR3 is TGTGCCAGCAGCCGCGACATTGCACAGGATACGCAGTATTTT.

This clonotype was seen only a few times. J is TRBJ2-6 and V is TRBV4-1; possible D gene TRBD1, 6 bases. The CDR3 totals 18 residues. Germline V gene lookup returns CDR1 MGHRA and CDR2 YSYEKL. The germline V and J ends were trimmed by 4 bases and 0 bases, with 16 bases remaining between them. CDR3 loop: CASSRNRAATSGANVLTF. The CDR3 DNA is TGCGCCAGCAGCCGCAACAGGGCCGCGACCTCTGGGGCCAACGTCCTGACTTTC.

This chain connects TRBV7-8 to TRBJ1-5; D not resolved. This CDR3 is built from 12 residues. In germline, CDR1 is SGHVS, CDR2 FQNEAQ. Trimming stripped 2 bases from V and 9 bases from J, with 8 bases between. This CDR3 reads CASSLSSGPQHF. The DNA for the CDR3 is TGTGCCAGCAGCTTAAGTTCCGGGCCCCAGCATTTT.

The CDR3 sequence is CATSGRSAGQDTQYF. The DNA for the CDR3 is TGTGCCACCAGCGGTAGAAGCGCCGGTCAGGATACGCAGTATTTT. The chain joins TRBV15 to TRBJ2-3; D is uncertain. V was trimmed by 5 bases and J by 6 bases, leaving 18 bases between them. Germline CDR1 and CDR2: LNHNV and YYDKDF (reference sequence). The CDR3 runs to 15 residues.

This clonotype has only a few counts. V and J are TRBV3-1 and TRBJ2-3, with D possibly TRBD2 on 5 matching bases. The ends were cut back, 7 bases at V and 3 bases at J, with 17 bases in the middle. Germline loops: CDR1 LGHDT, CDR2 YNNKEL (reference sequence). CDR3 length: 15 residues. CDR3: CASTPGRVITDTQYF. The DNA for the CDR3 is TGTGCCAGCACTCCCGGGCGGGTTATAACAGATACGCAGTATTTT.

This clonotype showed up just once. As the CDR3 is not closed by the conserved phenylalanine or tryptophan, this likely results from a read error. This chain joins TRBV19 and TRBJ2-5; possibly TRBD2 for D (5 bases). V lost 0 bases, J lost 2 bases, and 7 bases lay in between. The CDR3 extends over 14 amino acids. Germline CDR1 and CDR2: LNHDA and SQIVND (reference sequence). Here the CDR3 reads CASSIEPGQETQYS. The CDR3, as DNA: TGTGCCAGTAGTATAGAACCGGGGCAAGAGACCCAGTACTCC.

This clonotype was recorded a few times. V is TRBV5-8 and J is TRBJ2-7, with 11 bases matching TRBD1. CDR3 length equals 14 residues. Germline CDR1 reads SGHTS; CDR2 reads YDEGEE. V shed 7 bases, J shed 5 bases, and the junction held 8 bases outside the gene matches. The CDR3 protein is CASAKDRGRDEQYF. As DNA, the CDR3 is TGTGCCAGCGCTAAGGACAGGGGGCGAGACGAGCAGTACTTC.

The V call is TRBV6-5, the J call TRBJ1-1; 7 bases match TRBD1. J was trimmed by 1 base and V by 6 bases; bases with no gene match: 5. The germline V gene encodes CDR1 MNHEY and CDR2 SVGAGI. This CDR3 is 14 amino acids long. CDR3 nucleotides: TGTGCCAGCAGGACGGACAGGAAGAACACTGAAGCTTTCTTT. Translated: CASRTDRKNTEAFF.

This clonotype was counted only a few times. The V call is TRBV4-2, the J call TRBJ2-5; possibly TRBD2 for D (5 bases). The CDR3 covers 14 residues. The germline CDR1 and CDR2 sequences are LGHNA and YNFKEQ. V was clipped by 3 bases and J by 2 bases, with 10 bases between them. CDR3 sequence reads: CASSQGRLQETQYF. CDR3 in DNA: TGTGCCAGCAGCCAGGGGAGACTTCAAGAGACCCAGTACTTC.

The genes are TRBV27 and TRBJ2-1, with TRBD2 matching 7 bases. V shed 0 bases and J 4 bases; nucleotides not matched to a gene: 6. CDR1 and CDR2 from the germline V gene are MNHEY and SMNVEV (reference sequence). The CDR3 totals 16 residues. CDR3 sequence reads: CASSLSGGFRYNEQFF. CDR3 bases: TGTGCCAGCAGTTTATCGGGGGGGTTCAGGTACAATGAGCAGTTCTTC.

Only a few counts were recorded for this clonotype. The chain couples TRBV12-3 or TRBV12-4 to TRBJ1-4; D perhaps matches TRBD1 (5 bases). The CDR3 is made up of 14 amino acids. Trimming took 3 bases from V and 8 from J, leaving 13 bases between them. DNA of the CDR3: TGTGCCAGCAGTTTTCGGCCAGGGAAGGAAAAACTGTTTTTT. The encoded protein is CASSFRPGKEKLFF.

This chain links TRBV7-9 with TRBJ2-6; 9 bases fit TRBD1. Per germline, CDR1 SEHNR and CDR2 FQNEAQ (reference sequence). This CDR3 comprises 17 residues. Unmatched junction bases numbered 8, after V lost 5 bases and J lost 3 bases. CDR3 residues: CASSRGTGIGGANVLTF. The CDR3 DNA sequence: TGTGCCAGCAGCCGGGGGACAGGGATTGGTGGGGCCAACGTCCTGACTTTC.

V is TRBV7-9 and J is TRBJ2-1; a possible D gene is TRBD1 (6 bases). Trimming stripped 3 bases from V and 5 bases from J, with 14 bases between. This CDR3 is 15 amino acids long. Germline CDR1 SEHNR, CDR2 FQNEAQ (reference sequence). Written as DNA, the CDR3 is TGTGCCAGCAGCTTTGTCGGGGACACAGACAATGAGCAGTTCTTC. Residues: CASSFVGDTDNEQFF.

This clonotype was seen only a few times. CDR3 nucleotides: TGCAGCGTTGTCGCGGGACACACTGAAGCTTTCTTT. Amino acids: CSVVAGHTEAFF. The V and J genes are TRBV29-1 and TRBJ1-1; perhaps TRBD1 as D (5 bases). CDR1 and CDR2 (germline): SQVTM, ANQGSEA. Between the trimmed V and J ends, which lost 4 bases and 3 bases, there was a span of 9 bases. The CDR3 is made up of 12 amino acids.

The sample holds a few counts of this clonotype. This rearrangement joins TRBV29-1 to TRBJ1-2; D unresolved. With 6 bases removed from V and 7 bases from J, the gap between germline ends came to 21 bases. The CDR3 is made up of 14 amino acids. The germline V gene encodes CDR1 SQVTM and CDR2 ANQGSEA. The CDR3 nucleotides read TGCAGCGTCCTGATACGGGCCCTGGGAGGTGGCTACACCTTC. Its translation: CSVLIRALGGGYTF.

This rearrangement joins TRBV11-2 to TRBJ2-4, with unresolved D. The CDR3 has 13 amino acids. Germline V gene sequence: CDR1 SGHAT, CDR2 FQNNGV. V lost 7 bases and J lost 0, with 7 bases in between. In DNA, the CDR3 is TGTGCCAGCACGACTCTAGCCAAAAACATTCAGTACTTC. It codes for CASTTLAKNIQYF. Variable domain in full (rest from reference TRBV11-2 and TRBJ2-4): EAGVAQSPRYKIIEKRQSVAFWCNPISGHATLYWYQQILGQGPKLLIQFQNNGVVDDSQLPKDRFSAERLKGVDSTLKIQPAKLEDSAVYLCASTTLAKNIQYFGAGTRLSVL.

This chain connects TRBV5-6 to TRBJ2-3, with D uncertain. This CDR3 spans 14 amino acids. CDR1 and CDR2 (germline): SGHDT, YYEEEE. Trimming pared 2 bases from V and 4 bases from J, leaving 11 bases between. CDR3: CASSLLTRPDTQYF. CDR3 DNA sequence: TGTGCCAGCAGCTTACTGACCCGGCCAGATACGCAGTATTTT.

CDR3 in DNA: TGTGCCAGCAGCTTATGGAGGCAGGCGAGCACAGATACGCAGTATTTT. Translation gives CASSLWRQASTDTQYF. J is TRBJ2-3 and V is TRBV7-9, with D maybe TRBD2 (5 bases). Germline-derived CDR1 and CDR2 are SEHNR and FQNEAQ (reference sequence). The CDR3 sequence is 16 residues long. Trimming removed 2 bases from V and 0 bases from J, with 12 bases in between.

The V call is TRBV30, the J call TRBJ2-7; no clear D gene. CDR3 size: 17 residues. Germline CDR1 GTSNPN, CDR2 SVGIG (reference sequence). Trimming took 2 bases from V and 0 from J, leaving 20 bases between them. The CDR3 is CAWSIFGKFPTSYEQYF. The CDR3 coding sequence is TGTGCCTGGAGTATTTTTGGGAAGTTCCCCACCTCCTACGAGCAGTACTTC.

The J gene is TRBJ2-7, the V gene TRBV24-1; D is perhaps TRBD1 (5 bases). The CDR3 totals 13 residues. Germline V gene data show CDR1 as KGHDR and CDR2 as SFDVKD. Trimming cost V 5 bases and J 5 bases, with 12 bases left between them. The CDR3 region has the DNA TGTGCCACCAGTGCCGCAGGGTGGGACGAGCAGTACTTC. It encodes CATSAAGWDEQYF.